Listed below are T cell receptor beta chains from one sample, sequenced in a study of blood T cell repertoires in COVID-19. The protocol was immunoSEQ multiplex PCR, while the TCRdb copy is restricted to in-frame clones and leaves out a portion. This table has just under 60,000 clones, 80% to 90% appearing once. Sequenced: peripheral blood. The receptors were sampled from a man in his fifties or sixties with acute or convalescent COVID-19. CDR3s include the opening cysteine and the closing phenylalanine or tryptophan. The D gene is left open where the match is weak. Clone size appears in some rows only: once, few, many, or a class for an expanded clone.

TRBV12-5,.,TRBJ2-1,.,CASGPYRTSSYNEQFF,TGTGCTAGTGGTCCCTATAGGACAAGCTCCTACAATGAGCAGTTCTTC
TRBV24-1,.,TRBJ2-1,.,CATSGGVNEQFF,TGTGCCACCAGTGGGGGGGTGAATGAGCAGTTCTTC
TRBV5-1,.,TRBJ2-7,TRBD1,CASSKDRGPYEQYF,TGCGCCAGCAGCAAAGACAGGGGGCCATACGAGCAGTACTTC
TRBV12-3/TRBV12-4,.,TRBJ1-1,TRBD1,CASRYRGYTEAFF,TGTGCCAGCAGATACAGGGGGTACACTGAAGCTTTCTTT
TRBV10-2,.,TRBJ2-1,TRBD2,CASGGLAASSYNEQFF,TGCGCCAGCGGGGGACTAGCGGCCAGCTCCTACAATGAGCAGTTCTTC
TRBV19,.,TRBJ2-4,TRBD2,CASRPGLAGGLAKNIQYF,TGTGCCAGTAGACCCGGACTAGCGGGAGGTTTGGCCAAAAACATTCAGTACTTC
TRBV10-1,few,TRBJ2-1,.,CASSELRGRAGYNEQFF,TGCGCCAGCAGTGAACTGAGGGGGAGGGCCGGATACAATGAGCAGTTCTTC
TRBV28,.,TRBJ2-4,TRBD2,CASSPAGVGNIQYF,TGTGCCAGCAGTCCGGCGGGAGTCGGAAACATTCAGTACTTC
TRBV9,once,TRBJ2-2,TRBD1,CASSVDRDRDYTGELFF,TGTGCCAGCAGCGTAGACCGGGACAGGGACTACACCGGGGAGCTGTTTTTT
TRBV28,.,TRBJ2-4,TRBD2,CASSSPEGGWNIQYF,TGTGCCAGCAGCTCCCCTGAGGGAGGGTGGAACATTCAGTACTTC
TRBV5-1,.,TRBJ2-3,.,CASSPYTDTQYF,TGCGCCAGCAGCCCTTACACAGATACGCAGTATTTT
TRBV27,.,TRBJ2-7,TRBD1,CASSPRRGLDYEQYF,TGTGCCAGCAGTCCACGCAGGGGGCTAGATTACGAGCAGTACTTC
TRBV5-4,.,TRBJ1-2,TRBD1,CASSSQDRGNYGYTF,TGTGCCAGCAGCTCTCAAGACAGGGGAAACTATGGCTACACCTTC
TRBV30,.,TRBJ2-7,TRBD1,CAWGAGTGSYEQYF,TGTGCCTGGGGGGCCGGGACAGGGTCCTACGAGCAGTACTTC
TRBV19,.,TRBJ1-6,TRBD1,CASRLQGASSPLHF,TGTGCCAGTAGGCTACAGGGGGCTAGCTCACCCCTCCACTTT
TRBV11-2,.,TRBJ2-3,TRBD2,CASSPRGLAVASTDTQYF,TGTGCCAGCAGCCCACGGGGTCTAGCGGTAGCTAGCACAGATACGCAGTATTTT
TRBV19,.,TRBJ2-2,TRBD1,CASSMGTGVLDRLFF,TGTGCCAGTAGTATGGGGACAGGAGTATTGGATCGGCTGTTTTTT
TRBV2,.,TRBJ2-7,.,CASSDNLSPEQYF,TGTGCCAGCAGTGATAACCTAAGCCCCGAGCAGTACTTC
TRBV6-5,.,TRBJ1-1,.,CASSQNGGSEAFF,TGTGCCAGCAGTCAAAACGGGGGTTCTGAAGCTTTCTTT
TRBV6-5,.,TRBJ1-2,TRBD1,CASSMTNRGYGYTF,TGTGCCAGCAGTATGACCAACAGGGGCTATGGCTACACCTTC
TRBV28,.,TRBJ2-1,TRBD2,CASSLAGDNEQFF,TGTGCCAGCAGTTTAGCGGGGGACAATGAGCAGTTCTTC
TRBV5-1,.,TRBJ1-6,.,CASSLAGDSPLHF,TGCGCCAGCAGCTTGGCCGGGGATTCACCCCTCCACTTT
TRBV15,.,TRBJ2-1,TRBD2,CATSRGASGMYNEQFF,TGTGCCACCAGCAGAGGGGCTAGCGGGATGTACAATGAGCAGTTCTTC
TRBV27,.,TRBJ1-2,.,CASRDGVYYGYTF,TGTGCCAGCCGGGATGGGGTCTACTATGGCTACACCTTC
TRBV28,.,TRBJ2-2,.,CASTLEGTGELFF,TGTGCCAGCACCCTCGAGGGCACCGGGGAGCTGTTTTTT
TRBV7-8,.,TRBJ2-1,TRBD2,CASSLGLAGGAYNEQFF,TGTGCCAGCAGCTTAGGACTAGCGGGAGGCGCCTACAATGAGCAGTTCTTC
TRBV7-3,.,TRBJ2-3,TRBD2,CASSQRGGLARSTDTQYF,TGTGCCAGCAGCCAACGGGGGGGACTAGCTAGGAGCACAGATACGCAGTATTTT
TRBV4-1,.,TRBJ2-2,.,CASSQRAGELFF,TGCGCCAGCAGCCAACGAGCTGGGGAGCTGTTTTTT
TRBV18,.,TRBJ2-2,TRBD2,CASSPLTSGNTGELFF,TGTGCCAGCTCACCGTTGACTAGCGGCAACACCGGGGAGCTGTTTTTT
TRBV24-1,.,TRBJ2-1,.,CATSDGIARGSYNEQFF,TGTGCCACCAGTGATGGCATCGCGCGGGGCTCCTACAATGAGCAGTTCTTC
TRBV5-1,.,TRBJ1-1,TRBD1,CASSYGDRVYDTEAFF,TGCGCCAGCAGCTATGGGGACAGGGTCTATGACACTGAAGCTTTCTTT
TRBV7-3,.,TRBJ2-1,.,CASSPARSAYNEQFF,TGTGCCAGCAGCCCAGCTAGGTCAGCCTACAATGAGCAGTTCTTC
TRBV10-2,.,TRBJ1-3,.,CASSPRGVSGNTIYF,TGCGCCAGCAGTCCCAGAGGAGTCTCTGGAAACACCATATATTTT
TRBV19,once,TRBJ1-5,.,CASSWDGGNQPQHF,TGTGCCAGTAGCTGGGACGGGGGAAATCAGCCCCAGCATTTT
TRBV18,.,TRBJ1-2,.,CASSPTENYGYTF,TGTGCCAGCTCACCGACAGAGAACTATGGCTACACCTTC